This entry lists 26 T cell receptor beta chains sequenced from one sample in a study of blood T cell repertoires in COVID-19. Measured with immunoSEQ multiplex PCR; TCRdb has only the in-frame clones, and not every one. The sample has some 100,000 clones; 90% are singletons. Specimen: peripheral blood. The receptors originated from a human donor with active COVID-19. The donor label of this sample is uncertain.

V gene TRBV6-6 combines with J gene TRBJ2-3, with TRBD1 matching over 10 bases. This CDR3 contains 15 residues. J was trimmed by 3 bases and V by 6 bases; bases with no gene match: 6. Per the germline V gene, CDR1 is MNHNY and CDR2 is SVGAGI (reference sequence). CDR3 in DNA: TGTGCCAGCAGACCTCCGGGACAGGGGACAGATACGCAGTATTTT. It is translated as CASRPPGQGTDTQYF.

The chain recombines TRBV6-2 or TRBV6-3 with TRBJ2-1; 7 bases are a match to TRBD1. The CDR3 sequence is 16 residues long. The V gene's germline CDR1 is MNHEY and CDR2 SVGEGT. J lost 7 bases, V lost 2 bases, and 11 bases had no gene match. The CDR3 is CASSYRGQGLLNEQFF. In DNA form, the CDR3 reads TGTGCCAGCAGTTACAGGGGGCAAGGATTATTGAATGAGCAGTTCTTC.

The chain uses TRBV2 and TRBJ1-6, with D maybe TRBD1 (6 bases). Germline lookup yields CDR1 SNHLY and CDR2 FYNNEI. V dropped 4 bases and J dropped 0 bases, with 10 bases sitting between them. CDR3 length: 16 amino acids. The CDR3 coding sequence is TGTGCCAGCAGTGCCACAGGGAGCTCCTATAATTCACCCCTCCACTTT. Translating gives CASSATGSSYNSPLHF.

This clone was detected once. V is TRBV5-4 and J is TRBJ1-1, with D hard to call. The CDR3 totals 15 residues. CDR1 SGHNT and CDR2 YYREEE come from the germline V gene (reference sequence). The V end lost 0 bases, the J end lost 0 bases, and 9 bases lay between the germline ends. The CDR3 DNA follows: TGTGCCAGCAGCTTGGGTTTGGGCTTGAACACTGAAGCTTTCTTT. Its translation is CASSLGLGLNTEAFF.

This chain links TRBV6-2 or TRBV6-3 with TRBJ1-1; 7 nucleotides match TRBD1. Trimming cost V 4 bases and J 12 bases; bases outside gene matches: 5. The length of the CDR3 is 11 residues. CDR1 is MNHEY, CDR2 SVGEGT, per germline. CDR3 bases: TGTGCCAGCAGTTTAGGGACAGAAACTTTCTTT. Amino acid sequence: CASSLGTETFF.

This sequence joins TRBV19 and TRBJ1-2; D is unresolved. The CDR3 sequence is 13 residues long. Trimming took off 3 bases at V and 3 bases at J, with 8 bases between the two ends. CDR1 is LNHDA and CDR2 is SQIVND in the germline V gene (reference sequence). The CDR3 spells CASSIPQYYGYTF. DNA for the CDR3: TGTGCCAGTAGTATCCCCCAATACTATGGCTACACCTTC.

This chain links TRBV10-3 with TRBJ1-6; 8 positions agree with TRBD1. V lost 2 bases and J lost 10; bases outside the gene matches: 10. This CDR3 spans 16 amino acids. Germline lookup yields CDR1 ENHRY and CDR2 SYGVKD. CDR3 amino acids: CAISEKGTGQWSPLHF. The CDR3 bases are TGTGCCATCAGTGAGAAGGGGACAGGACAATGGTCACCCCTCCACTTT.

The chain combines TRBV4-2 with TRBJ1-1, with 9 nucleotides matching TRBD1. The V gene end was trimmed by 5 bases and the J gene end by 3 bases; junction bases not matched to a gene: 7. This CDR3 region has 15 residues. Germline V gene data show CDR1 as LGHNA and CDR2 as YNFKEQ. The CDR3 DNA follows: TGTGCCAGCAGCGAGGGGACAGGGATTTACACTGAAGCTTTCTTT. This codes for CASSEGTGIYTEAFF.

The V gene is TRBV14, the J gene TRBJ1-4, with unresolved D. Germline-derived CDR1 and CDR2 are SGHDN and FVKESK. Trimming took 3 bases from V and 7 from J, leaving 9 bases between them. The CDR3 has 13 residues. The chain's CDR3 is CASSQRVGEKLFF. The CDR3 DNA reads as TGTGCCAGCAGCCAGAGGGTGGGTGAAAAACTGTTTTTT. The full variable domain, in which reference TRBV14 and TRBJ1-4 provide the parts outside the CDR3, is EAGVTQFPSHSVIEKGQTVTLRCDPISGHDNLYWYRRVMGKEIKFLLHFVKESKQDESGMPNNRFLAERTGGTYSTLKVQPAELEDSGVYFCASSQRVGEKLFFGSGTQLSVL.

The J gene is TRBJ2-3, the V gene TRBV6-1, with 12 bases aligning to TRBD2. Trimming at V came to 3 bases and at J to 4 bases, leaving 5 bases not matched to a gene. Germline V gene lookup returns CDR1 MNHNS and CDR2 SASEGT. This CDR3 has 16 residues. Here the CDR3 reads CASSDGLAGLADTQYF. The DNA of the CDR3 is TGTGCCAGCAGTGATGGACTAGCGGGGTTGGCAGATACGCAGTATTTT.

Comment on this clone: The sample carries other DNA sequences with the same CDR3. The rearrangement uses TRBV12-3 or TRBV12-4 and TRBJ2-7; D possibly corresponds to TRBD2 (6 bases). V was trimmed by 5 bases and J by 0 bases, leaving 8 bases between them. The CDR3 has 13 residues. CDR3 bases: TGTGCCAGCAGTCTGGGGGGCTCCTACGAGCAGTACTTC. This sequence encodes CASSLGGSYEQYF.

This chain uses TRBV7-2 with TRBJ2-7; TRBD1 matches 7 bases. From germline, CDR1 is SGHTA and CDR2 FQGNSA. The CDR3 runs 15 residues. Trimming cost V 7 bases and J 5 bases; bases outside gene matches: 14. The CDR3 sequence: CASTDDHRGVHEQYF. The CDR3 bases are TGTGCCAGCACCGATGACCACAGGGGTGTCCACGAGCAGTACTTC.

The rearrangement links TRBV6-5 to TRBJ2-7; maybe TRBD1 (5 bases). Germline values: CDR1 MNHEY, CDR2 SVGAGI. Trimming cost V 0 bases and J 4 bases, with 13 bases left between them. The CDR3 contains 15 residues. CDR3 in amino acids: CASSYSVRASYEQYF. The CDR3 coding sequence is TGTGCCAGCAGTTACTCGGTCAGGGCAAGTTACGAGCAGTACTTC.

The chain recombines TRBV4-3 with TRBJ1-2; 7 bases map to TRBD1. The CDR3 totals 13 residues. Trimming removed 0 bases from V and 7 bases from J; junction bases left unmatched: 2. Germline values: CDR1 LGHNA, CDR2 YSLEER. For the CDR3, the DNA is TGCGCCAGCAGCCAAGATTCAGGGGGTGGCTACACCTTC. It encodes CASSQDSGGGYTF.

The chain couples TRBV5-1 to TRBJ1-1; tentative D call: TRBD1 (5 bases). This CDR3 spans 14 amino acids. Looked up from germline, CDR1 is SGHRS and CDR2 is YFSETQ. V lost 3 bases and J 6 bases, leaving 15 bases between the germline ends. The CDR3 loop reads CASSYDSSAAEAFF. The CDR3 nucleotides read TGCGCCAGCAGCTATGACAGTTCGGCAGCTGAAGCTTTCTTT.

The rearrangement uses TRBV5-6 and TRBJ1-2, with D possibly TRBD1 on 6 matching bases. V lost 0 bases, J lost 4 bases, and 13 bases lay in between. The CDR3 runs to 15 residues. From germline, CDR1 is SGHDT and CDR2 YYEEEE. The CDR3 loop reads CASSLVTGGGYGYTF. CDR3 nucleotide sequence: TGTGCCAGCAGCTTGGTAACTGGGGGCGGCTATGGCTACACCTTC.

V is TRBV5-1 and J is TRBJ2-1; 10 bases are a match to TRBD2. Per germline, CDR1 SGHRS and CDR2 YFSETQ. The CDR3 runs 16 residues. Losses at the gene ends were 4 bases for V and 2 bases for J; bases not matched to a gene: 6. The CDR3 reads CASSRYSGRPYNEQFF. The CDR3, as DNA: TGCGCCAGCAGCCGATATAGCGGGAGGCCCTACAATGAGCAGTTCTTC. The full variable domain, in which reference TRBV5-1 and TRBJ2-1 provide the parts outside the CDR3, is KAGVTQTPRYLIKTRGQQVTLSCSPISGHRSVSWYQQTPGQGLQFLFEYFSETQRNKGNFPGRFSGRQFSNSRSEMNVSTLELGDSALYLCASSRYSGRPYNEQFFGPGTRLTVL.

The V and J genes are TRBV7-2 and TRBJ2-7, with D tentatively TRBD2 (6 bases). Germline values: CDR1 SGHTA, CDR2 FQGNSA. The V gene lost 1 base and the J gene lost 2 bases, with 9 bases spanning the gap. The CDR3 runs 14 residues. This CDR3 is CASSLVGGTYEQYF. The DNA of the CDR3 is TGTGCCAGCAGCTTAGTTGGGGGGACCTACGAGCAGTACTTC.

The chain couples TRBV28 to TRBJ1-1; TRBD1 is a possible D gene (5 bases). Germline CDR1 MDHEN, CDR2 SYDVKM. This CDR3 contains 17 residues. Trimming stripped 1 base from V and 4 bases from J, with 19 bases between. The CDR3 loop is CASSLYGVWGGVTEAFF. As DNA, the CDR3 is TGTGCCAGCAGTTTATATGGGGTCTGGGGCGGGGTCACTGAAGCTTTCTTT.

The rearrangement joins TRBV18 to TRBJ2-1; D not resolved. Germline lookup yields CDR1 KGHSH and CDR2 LQKENI. This CDR3 region has 18 residues. Deletions cut 0 bases from V and 0 bases from J, with 15 bases between. The CDR3 DNA is TGTGCCAGCTCACCACCAAATAGGCGGCCAAGCTCCTACAATGAGCAGTTCTTC. It codes for CASSPPNRRPSSYNEQFF.

The rearrangement joins TRBV19 to TRBJ1-2; maybe TRBD1 (5 bases). Germline V CDR1 and CDR2: LNHDA, SQIVND (reference sequence). Trimming left V 5 bases short and J 3 bases short, with 19 bases between. The CDR3 loop spans 16 amino acids. This CDR3 is CASSSIRQGLDYGYTF. DNA for the CDR3: TGTGCCAGTAGTTCCATACGTCAGGGATTGGACTATGGCTACACCTTC.

This rearrangement joins TRBV2 to TRBJ2-7; TRBD1 agrees at 8 bases. CDR1 SNHLY and CDR2 FYNNEI come from the germline V gene. Trimming removed 1 base from V and 7 bases from J; junction bases left unmatched: 6. This CDR3 is built from 14 residues. This chain's CDR3 is CASSEGQGLLEQYF. CDR3 in DNA: TGTGCCAGCAGTGAAGGACAGGGGTTGCTTGAGCAGTACTTC.

The chain joins TRBV15 to TRBJ2-5, with TRBD2 as a possible D gene (6 bases). The CDR3 extends over 15 amino acids. Germline V CDR1 and CDR2: LNHNV, YYDKDF (reference sequence). V lost 3 bases, J lost 2 bases, and 13 bases lay in between. CDR3 DNA: TGTGCCACCAGCAGGATGCGCCGGGGGCAAGAGACCCAGTACTTC. Its protein is CATSRMRRGQETQYF. Together with reference TRBV15 and TRBJ2-5, the CDR3 gives the full variable domain: DAMVIQNPRYQVTQFGKPVTLSCSQTLNHNVMYWYQQKSSQAPKLLFHYYDKDFNNEADTPDNFQSRRPNTSFCFLDIRSPGLGDTAMYLCATSRMRRGQETQYFGPGTRLLVL.

In its sample, this clone was seen a few times. This chain uses TRBV7-9 with TRBJ1-6; 7 bases agree with TRBD1. CDR1 and CDR2 from the germline V gene are SEHNR and FQNEAQ (reference sequence). CDR3 length: 14 amino acids. The junction had 3 bases not matched to a gene; V was cut back by 3 bases and J by 7 bases. The CDR3 DNA is TGTGCCAGCAGCTTGGCAGGGGGAAATTCACCCCTCCACTTT. It encodes CASSLAGGNSPLHF.

This clone was detected a few times. This sample also contains other DNA sequences that code for the same CDR3. This chain joins TRBV10-3 and TRBJ2-2, with 10 positions matching TRBD2. This CDR3 has 16 amino acids. Germline CDR1 ENHRY, CDR2 SYGVKD. J lost 1 base, V lost 5 bases, and 4 bases had no gene match. CDR3 sequence (DNA): TGTGCCATCAGTCAAGGACTAGCGGTGAACACCGGGGAGCTGTTTTTT. The encoded protein is CAISQGLAVNTGELFF.

The J gene is TRBJ1-2, the V gene TRBV5-4; D unclear. Germline loops: CDR1 SGHNT, CDR2 YYREEE (reference sequence). V lost 3 bases to trimming and J lost 1 base, with 16 bases between them. This CDR3 is built from 16 residues. CDR3 protein: CASSSSYKADNYGYTF. In DNA form, the CDR3 reads TGTGCCAGCAGCTCGTCTTATAAGGCGGATAACTATGGCTACACCTTC. Complete variable domain (other parts from reference TRBV5-4 and TRBJ1-2): ETGVTQSPTHLIKTRGQQVTLRCSSQSGHNTVSWYQQALGQGPQFIFQYYREEENGRGNFPPRFSGLQFPNYSSELNVNALELDDSALYLCASSSSYKADNYGYTFGSGTRLTVV.